This T cell receptor (beta chain) was captured in a study of shared clonotypes between healthy human individuals. On this clone: The antigen is not known.

TCRdb's copy holds only in-frame clones and misses some; the assay was immunoSEQ multiplex PCR. The sample lists about 360,000 clones, less than 85% occurring once. Study conclusions and caveats: Sequencing of the sorted subsets was shown by rarefaction to be incomplete despite large depth.

Sequencing was performed on memory CD4+ T cells sorted from blood. Subset in this sample: CD45RA-negative fraction. The TCR comes from a man aged 25-40 years in good health.

The CDR3 coding sequence is TGTGCCACCAGCAGAGATGAGGAAGGCTACACCTTC. Amino acid sequence: CATSRDEEGYTF. The chain is built from TRBV15 and TRBJ1-2; no clear D. The germline gives CDR1 LNHNV, CDR2 YYDKDF (reference sequence). The CDR3 length is 12 residues. V shed 0 bases and J shed 8 bases, with 7 bases lying between them.